Described below is a single TCR beta chain sequence and its context. The sample contains more than one DNA sequence encoding this CDR3. Per the original methods: Scientists estimated how many nucleated cells there were by amplifying reference gene primers. TCRdb's copy holds only in-frame clones and misses some; the assay was immunoSEQ multiplex PCR. Clonal size and the V and J genes are those of that table, whereas D and trimming came from the DNA. The sample includes approximately 160,000 clones, approximately 80% of them seen just once. These data come from a study of blood T cell repertoires in COVID-19. Study information: Acute-phase and convalescent COVID-19 samples originated in the United States, Italy and Spain.

V dropped 5 bases and J dropped 3 bases, with 13 bases sitting between them. This CDR3 contains 14 residues. CDR1 and CDR2 (germline): SGHTA, FQGNSA. V usage is TRBV7-2 and J usage is TRBJ1-2; D uncertain. Sequenced material: peripheral blood. The receptor was isolated from a woman of 80 years or more with active or convalescent COVID-19. CDR3 loop: CASSRGGSDYGYTF. For the CDR3, the DNA is TGTGCCAGCAGCCGGGGAGGAAGCGACTATGGCTACACCTTC.